This T cell receptor (beta chain) was observed in a study of cytomegalovirus exposure and HLA in healthy donors. General study points: Prediction of most subjects' HLA-A and HLA-B alleles by TCR beta sequences was reportedly accurate.

Worth noting for this clone: Its matching antigen is unknown.

This CDR3 is 15 amino acids long. Germline trimming cut 0 bases from V and 2 bases from J; bases unmatched to any gene: 3. Germline-derived CDR1 and CDR2 are LNHDA and SQIVND (reference sequence). The study ran its PCR with 60 Vbeta and 13 Jbeta primers. Sequenced by immunoSEQ multiplex PCR; TCRdb stores in-frame clones only, minus some. The table lists approximately 250,000 clones, more than 70% of them singletons. Specimen: PBMCs. The rearrangement uses TRBV19 and TRBJ2-7; 8 bases fit TRBD2. This clonotype was sampled from a boy between 10 and 17 years old in good health and CMV-seronegative. CDR3 residues: CASSIDTSGPYEQYF. In nucleotides, the CDR3 is TGTGCCAGTAGTATAGACACTAGCGGCCCCTACGAGCAGTACTTC.